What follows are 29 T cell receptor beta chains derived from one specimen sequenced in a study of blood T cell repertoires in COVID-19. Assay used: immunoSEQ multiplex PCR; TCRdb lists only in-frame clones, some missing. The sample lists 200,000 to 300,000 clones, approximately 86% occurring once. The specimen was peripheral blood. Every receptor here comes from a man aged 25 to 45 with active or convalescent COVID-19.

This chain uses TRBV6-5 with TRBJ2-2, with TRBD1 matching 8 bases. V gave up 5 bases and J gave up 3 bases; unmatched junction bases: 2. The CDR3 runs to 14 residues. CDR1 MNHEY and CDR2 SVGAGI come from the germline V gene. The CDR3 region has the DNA TGTGCCAGCAGTCAGGGGGCGTACACCGGGGAGCTGTTTTTT. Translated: CASSQGAYTGELFF.

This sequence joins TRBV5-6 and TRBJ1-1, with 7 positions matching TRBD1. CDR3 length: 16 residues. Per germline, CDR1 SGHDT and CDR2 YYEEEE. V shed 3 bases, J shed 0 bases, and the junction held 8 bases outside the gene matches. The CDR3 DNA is TGTGCCAGCAGCTGGGCCGACAGGGCGATGAACACTGAAGCTTTCTTT. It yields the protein CASSWADRAMNTEAFF. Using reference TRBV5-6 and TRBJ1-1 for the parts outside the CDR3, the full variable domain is DAGVTQSPTHLIKTRGQQVTLRCSPKSGHDTVSWYQQALGQGPQFIFQYYEEEERQRGNFPDRFSGHQFPNYSSELNVNALLLGDSALYLCASSWADRAMNTEAFFGQGTRLTVV.

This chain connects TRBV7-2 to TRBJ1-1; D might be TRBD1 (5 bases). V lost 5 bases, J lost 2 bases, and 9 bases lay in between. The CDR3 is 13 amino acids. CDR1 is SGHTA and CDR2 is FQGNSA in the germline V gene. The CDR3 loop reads CASSQTANTEAFF. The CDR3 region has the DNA TGTGCCAGCAGCCAGACAGCAAACACTGAAGCTTTCTTT.

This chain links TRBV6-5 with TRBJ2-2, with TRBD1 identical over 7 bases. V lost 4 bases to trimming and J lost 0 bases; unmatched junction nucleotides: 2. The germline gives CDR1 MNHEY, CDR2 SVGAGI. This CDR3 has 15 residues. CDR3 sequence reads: CASSWDRTNTGELFF. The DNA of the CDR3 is TGTGCCAGCAGTTGGGACAGAACGAACACCGGGGAGCTGTTTTTT.

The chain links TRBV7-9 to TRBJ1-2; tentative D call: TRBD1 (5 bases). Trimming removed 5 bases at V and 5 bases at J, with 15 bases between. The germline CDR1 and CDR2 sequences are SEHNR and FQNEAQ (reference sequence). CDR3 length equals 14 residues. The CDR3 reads CASSLSDSLYGYTF. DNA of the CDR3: TGTGCCAGCAGCCTGAGCGACAGCCTTTATGGCTACACCTTC.

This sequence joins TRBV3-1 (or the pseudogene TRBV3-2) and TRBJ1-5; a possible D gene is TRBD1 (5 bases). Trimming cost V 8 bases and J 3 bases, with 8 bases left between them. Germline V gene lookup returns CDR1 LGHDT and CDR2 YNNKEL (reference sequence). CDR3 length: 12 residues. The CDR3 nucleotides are TGTGCCAGCGGGGACTACAATCAGCCCCAGCATTTT. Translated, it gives CASGDYNQPQHF.

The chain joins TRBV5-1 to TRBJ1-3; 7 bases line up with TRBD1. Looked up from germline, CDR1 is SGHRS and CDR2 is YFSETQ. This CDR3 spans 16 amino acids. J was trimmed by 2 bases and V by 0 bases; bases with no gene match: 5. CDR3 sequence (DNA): TGCGCCAGCAGCTTGGCCGCAGGGGGTACTGGAAACACCATATATTTT. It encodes CASSLAAGGTGNTIYF.

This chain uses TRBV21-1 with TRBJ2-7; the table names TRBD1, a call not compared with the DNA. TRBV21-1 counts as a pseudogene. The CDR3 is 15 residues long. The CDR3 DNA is TGTGCCAGCAGCAAATACACACACGCCGCCTACGAGCAGTACTTC. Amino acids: CASSKYTHAAYEQYF.

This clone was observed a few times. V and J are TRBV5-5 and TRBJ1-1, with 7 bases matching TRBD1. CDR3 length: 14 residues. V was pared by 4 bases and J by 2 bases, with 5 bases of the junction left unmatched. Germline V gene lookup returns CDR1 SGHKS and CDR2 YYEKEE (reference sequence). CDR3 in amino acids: CASSRQGFNTEAFF. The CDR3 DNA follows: TGTGCCAGCAGCCGACAGGGATTCAACACTGAAGCTTTCTTT.

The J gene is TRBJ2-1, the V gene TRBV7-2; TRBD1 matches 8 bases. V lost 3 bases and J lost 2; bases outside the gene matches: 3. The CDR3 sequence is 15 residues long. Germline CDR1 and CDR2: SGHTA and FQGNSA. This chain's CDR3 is CASSFRTGPYNEQFF. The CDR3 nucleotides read TGTGCCAGCAGCTTTAGGACAGGGCCCTACAATGAGCAGTTCTTC. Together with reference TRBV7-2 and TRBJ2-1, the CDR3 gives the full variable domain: GAGVSQSPSNKVTEKGKDVELRCDPISGHTALYWYRQSLGQGLEFLIYFQGNSAPDKSGLPSDRFSAERTGGSVSTLTIQRTQQEDSAVYLCASSFRTGPYNEQFFGPGTRLTVL.

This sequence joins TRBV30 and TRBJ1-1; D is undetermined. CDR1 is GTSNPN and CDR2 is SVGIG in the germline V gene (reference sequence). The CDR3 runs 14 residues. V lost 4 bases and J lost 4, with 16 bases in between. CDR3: CAWTRYPSPTEAFF. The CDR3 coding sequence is TGTGCCTGGACCCGGTATCCGAGCCCCACTGAAGCTTTCTTT. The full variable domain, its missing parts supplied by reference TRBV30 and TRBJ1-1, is SQTIHQWPATLVQPVGSPLSLECTVEGTSNPNLYWYRQAAGRGLQLLFYSVGIGQISSEVPQNLSASRPQDRQFILSSKKLLLSDSGFYLCAWTRYPSPTEAFFGQGTRLTVV.

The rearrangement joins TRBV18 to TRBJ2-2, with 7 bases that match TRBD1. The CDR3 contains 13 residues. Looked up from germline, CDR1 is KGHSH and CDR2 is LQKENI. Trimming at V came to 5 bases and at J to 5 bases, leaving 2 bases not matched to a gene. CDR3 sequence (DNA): TGTGCCAGCTCAGCCAGGGGGACCGGGGAGCTGTTTTTT. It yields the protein CASSARGTGELFF.

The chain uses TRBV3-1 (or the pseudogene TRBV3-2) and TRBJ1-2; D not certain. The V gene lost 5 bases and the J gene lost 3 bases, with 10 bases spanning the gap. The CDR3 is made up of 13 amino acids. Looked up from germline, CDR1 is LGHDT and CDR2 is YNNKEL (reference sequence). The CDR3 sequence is CASSTREDYGYTF. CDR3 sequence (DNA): TGTGCCAGCAGCACTCGGGAGGACTATGGCTACACCTTC.

This CDR3 is CASSYTLDGNTIYF. The CDR3 bases are TGTGCCAGCAGCTACACCCTAGATGGAAACACCATATATTTT. The rearrangement joins TRBV11-2 to TRBJ1-3; D gene unclear. This CDR3 contains 14 residues. Trimming pared 4 bases from V and 3 bases from J, leaving 10 bases between. Germline CDR1 is SGHAT and CDR2 is FQNNGV.

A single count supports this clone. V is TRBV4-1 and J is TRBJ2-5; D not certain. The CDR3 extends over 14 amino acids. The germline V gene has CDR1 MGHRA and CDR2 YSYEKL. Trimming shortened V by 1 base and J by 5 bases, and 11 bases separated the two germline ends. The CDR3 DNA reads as TGCGCCAGCAGCCAAGTAGAGGTCCAGGAGACCCAGTACTTC. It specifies CASSQVEVQETQYF.

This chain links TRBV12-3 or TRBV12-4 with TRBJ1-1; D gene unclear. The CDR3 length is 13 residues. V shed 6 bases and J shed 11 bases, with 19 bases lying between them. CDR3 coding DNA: TGTGCCAGCAGGAATCCGAATGGCGGGGAGGCTTTCTTT. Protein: CASRNPNGGEAFF.

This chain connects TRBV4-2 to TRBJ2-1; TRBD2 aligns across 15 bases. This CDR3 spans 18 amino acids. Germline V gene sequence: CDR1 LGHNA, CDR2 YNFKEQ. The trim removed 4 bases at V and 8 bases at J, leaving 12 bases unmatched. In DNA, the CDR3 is TGTGCCAGCAGCCCAATCGGACTAGCGGGGGGGCCATTGCATGAGCAGTTCTTC. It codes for CASSPIGLAGGPLHEQFF.

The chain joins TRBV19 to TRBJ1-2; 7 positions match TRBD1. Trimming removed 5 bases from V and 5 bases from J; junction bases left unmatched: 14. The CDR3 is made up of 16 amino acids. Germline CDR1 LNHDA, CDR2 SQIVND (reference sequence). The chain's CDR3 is CASSFWPFGTEYGYTF. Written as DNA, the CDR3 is TGTGCCAGTAGTTTCTGGCCTTTCGGGACAGAATATGGCTACACCTTC.

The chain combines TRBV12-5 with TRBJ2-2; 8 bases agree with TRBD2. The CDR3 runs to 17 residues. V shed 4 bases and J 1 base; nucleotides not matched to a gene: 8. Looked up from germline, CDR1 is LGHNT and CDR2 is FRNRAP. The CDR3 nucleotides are TGTGCTAGTGGTTCTCCGGCGGGGGGTCTGAACACCGGGGAGCTGTTTTTT. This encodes CASGSPAGGLNTGELFF.

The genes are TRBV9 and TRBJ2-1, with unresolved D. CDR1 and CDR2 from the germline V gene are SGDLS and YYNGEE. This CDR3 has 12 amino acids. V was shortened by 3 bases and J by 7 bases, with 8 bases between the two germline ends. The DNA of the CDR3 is TGTGCCAGCAGCGAGCCCTCAAATGAGCAGTTCTTC. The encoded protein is CASSEPSNEQFF.

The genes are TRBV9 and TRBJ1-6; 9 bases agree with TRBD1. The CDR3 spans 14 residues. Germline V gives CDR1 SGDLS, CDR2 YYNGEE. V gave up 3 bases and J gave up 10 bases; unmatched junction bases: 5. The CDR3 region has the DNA TGTGCCAGCAGCGCCGACAGGGGGGTCTCACCCCTCCACTTT. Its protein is CASSADRGVSPLHF.

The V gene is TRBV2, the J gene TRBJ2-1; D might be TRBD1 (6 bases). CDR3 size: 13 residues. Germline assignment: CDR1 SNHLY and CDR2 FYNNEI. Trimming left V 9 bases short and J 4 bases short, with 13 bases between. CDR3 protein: CASYKGVYNEQFF. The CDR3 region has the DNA TGTGCCAGTTACAAGGGGGTGTACAATGAGCAGTTCTTC. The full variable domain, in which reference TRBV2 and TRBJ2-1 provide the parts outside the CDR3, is EPEVTQTPSHQVTQMGQEVILRCVPISNHLYFYWYRQILGQKVEFLVSFYNNEISEKSEIFDDQFSVERPDGSNFTLKIRSTKLEDSAMYFCASYKGVYNEQFFGPGTRLTVL.

The CDR3 spells CASSFLLGGQETQYF. The CDR3 DNA is TGTGCCAGCAGCTTCCTCTTAGGCGGGCAAGAGACCCAGTACTTC. The chain employs TRBV11-2 and TRBJ2-5; maybe TRBD2 (5 bases). The germline V and J ends were trimmed by 3 bases and 2 bases, with 13 bases remaining between them. The CDR3 runs 15 residues. Germline V lookup: CDR1 SGHAT, CDR2 FQNNGV.

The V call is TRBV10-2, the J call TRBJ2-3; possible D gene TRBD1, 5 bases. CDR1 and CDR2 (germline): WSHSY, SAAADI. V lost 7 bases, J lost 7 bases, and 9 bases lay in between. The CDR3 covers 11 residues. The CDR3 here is CASKGQNTQYF. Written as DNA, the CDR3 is TGCGCCAGCAAGGGGCAAAATACGCAGTATTTT.

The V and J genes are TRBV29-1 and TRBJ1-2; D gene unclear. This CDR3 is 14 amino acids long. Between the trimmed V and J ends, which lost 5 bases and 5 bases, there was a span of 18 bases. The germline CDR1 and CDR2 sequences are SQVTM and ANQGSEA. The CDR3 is CSVSTAPRAYGYTF. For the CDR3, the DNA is TGCAGCGTTTCCACAGCTCCGCGGGCATATGGCTACACCTTC.

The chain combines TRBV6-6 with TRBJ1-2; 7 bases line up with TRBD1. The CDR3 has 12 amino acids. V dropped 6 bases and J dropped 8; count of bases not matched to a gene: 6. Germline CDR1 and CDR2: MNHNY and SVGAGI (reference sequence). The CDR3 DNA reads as TGTGCCAGCAGCCAACAGGGGAACGGCTACACCTTC. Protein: CASSQQGNGYTF.

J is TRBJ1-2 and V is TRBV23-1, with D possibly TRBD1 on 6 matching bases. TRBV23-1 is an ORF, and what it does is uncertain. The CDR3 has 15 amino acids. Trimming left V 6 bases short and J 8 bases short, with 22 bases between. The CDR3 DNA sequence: TGCGCCAGCAGCCCCCTCGGGGGGCTACAGGAGGGCTACACCTTC. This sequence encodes CASSPLGGLQEGYTF.

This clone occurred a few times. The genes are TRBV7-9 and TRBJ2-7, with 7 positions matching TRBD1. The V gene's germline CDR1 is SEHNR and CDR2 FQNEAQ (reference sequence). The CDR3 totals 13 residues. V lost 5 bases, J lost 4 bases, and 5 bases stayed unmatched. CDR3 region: CASSTGQIYEQYF. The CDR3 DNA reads TGTGCCAGCAGCACGGGACAGATTTACGAGCAGTACTTC.

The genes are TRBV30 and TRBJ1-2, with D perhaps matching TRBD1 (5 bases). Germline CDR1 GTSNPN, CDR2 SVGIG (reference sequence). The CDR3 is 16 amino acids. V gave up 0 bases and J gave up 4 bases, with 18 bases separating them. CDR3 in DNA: TGTGCCTGGAGTGTACAGCTGGGGCCCTTCCCCTATGGCTACACCTTC. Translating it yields CAWSVQLGPFPYGYTF. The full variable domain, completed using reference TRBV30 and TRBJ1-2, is SQTIHQWPATLVQPVGSPLSLECTVEGTSNPNLYWYRQAAGRGLQLLFYSVGIGQISSEVPQNLSASRPQDRQFILSSKKLLLSDSGFYLCAWSVQLGPFPYGYTFGSGTRLTVV.